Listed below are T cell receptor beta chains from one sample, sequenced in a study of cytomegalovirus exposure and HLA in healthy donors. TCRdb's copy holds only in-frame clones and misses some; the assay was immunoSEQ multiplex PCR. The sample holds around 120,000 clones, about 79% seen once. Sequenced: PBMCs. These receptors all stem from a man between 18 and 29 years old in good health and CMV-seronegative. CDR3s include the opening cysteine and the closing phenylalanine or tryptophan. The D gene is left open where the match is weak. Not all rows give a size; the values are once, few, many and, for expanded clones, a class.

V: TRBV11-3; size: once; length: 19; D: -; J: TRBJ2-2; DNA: TGTGCCAGCAGCTTAGATCTTGAACGGGAGACAACCAACACCGGGGAGCTGTTTTTT; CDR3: CASSLDLERETTNTGELFF
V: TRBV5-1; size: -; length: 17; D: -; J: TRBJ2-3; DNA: TGCGCCAGCCGCAAACAGCGGTTAGGGTCTAGCACAGATACGCAGTATTTT; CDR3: CASRKQRLGSSTDTQYF
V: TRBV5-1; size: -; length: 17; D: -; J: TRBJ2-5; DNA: TGCGCCAGCAGTCCGGCTATGACAGGCCTGCCCCAAGAGACCCAGTACTTC; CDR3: CASSPAMTGLPQETQYF
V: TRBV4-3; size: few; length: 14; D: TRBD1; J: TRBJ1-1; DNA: TGCGCCAGCAGCCTTACTCCCGGGACAGGGTACGCTTTCTTT; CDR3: CASSLTPGTGYAFF
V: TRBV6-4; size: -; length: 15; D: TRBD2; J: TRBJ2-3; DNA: TGTGCCAGCAGTGATTCGACTAGCGGGAGTTATACGCAGTATTTT; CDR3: CASSDSTSGSYTQYF
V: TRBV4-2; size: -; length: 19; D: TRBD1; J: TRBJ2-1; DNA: TGTGCCAGCAGCCGGCATGCCGCGGGACAGGGGAAGTCAGACGTTGAGCAGTTCTTC; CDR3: CASSRHAAGQGKSDVEQFF
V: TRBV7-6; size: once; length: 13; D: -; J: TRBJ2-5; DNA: TGTGCCAGCAGCGCTAGTGTCGGAGAGACCCAGTACTTC; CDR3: CASSASVGETQYF
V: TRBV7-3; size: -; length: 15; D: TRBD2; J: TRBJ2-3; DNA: TGTGCCAGCAGTCGGGGGGGAGGGGGCACAGATACGCAGTATTTT; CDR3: CASSRGGGGTDTQYF
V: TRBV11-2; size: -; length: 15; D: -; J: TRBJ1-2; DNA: TGTGCCAGCAGCTCACTACTTAAACCCACAGGGCCCTACACCTTC; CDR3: CASSSLLKPTGPYTF
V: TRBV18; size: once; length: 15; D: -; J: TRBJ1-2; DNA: TGTGCCAGCTCACCACCGTCAGGGGAAAACTATGGCTACACCTTC; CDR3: CASSPPSGENYGYTF